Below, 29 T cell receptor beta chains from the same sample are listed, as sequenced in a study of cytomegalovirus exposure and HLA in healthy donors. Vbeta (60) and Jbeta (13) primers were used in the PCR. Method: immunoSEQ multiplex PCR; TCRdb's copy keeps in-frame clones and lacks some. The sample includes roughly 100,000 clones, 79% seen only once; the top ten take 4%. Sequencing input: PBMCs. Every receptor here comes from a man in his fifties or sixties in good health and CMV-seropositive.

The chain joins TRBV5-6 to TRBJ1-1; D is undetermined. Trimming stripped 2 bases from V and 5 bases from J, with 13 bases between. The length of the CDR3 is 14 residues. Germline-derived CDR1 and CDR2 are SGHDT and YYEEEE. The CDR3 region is CASSFTMADTEAFF. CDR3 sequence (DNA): TGTGCCAGCAGCTTTACGATGGCAGATACTGAAGCTTTCTTT.

As DNA, the CDR3 is TGTGCCAGCAGATCAAGACAGGATAGCAATCAGCCCCAGCATTTT. Protein: CASRSRQDSNQPQHF. The rearrangement links TRBV6-5 to TRBJ1-5; D is possibly TRBD1 (6 bases). Germline-derived CDR1 and CDR2 are MNHEY and SVGAGI. This CDR3 comprises 15 residues. Trimming left V 6 bases short and J 0 bases short, with 12 bases between.

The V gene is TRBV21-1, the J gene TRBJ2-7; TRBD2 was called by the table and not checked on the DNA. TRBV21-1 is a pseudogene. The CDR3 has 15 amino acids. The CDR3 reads CASSKRSGETYEQYF. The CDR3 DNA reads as TGTGCCAGCAGCAAAAGGTCGGGTGAAACCTACGAGCAGTACTTC.

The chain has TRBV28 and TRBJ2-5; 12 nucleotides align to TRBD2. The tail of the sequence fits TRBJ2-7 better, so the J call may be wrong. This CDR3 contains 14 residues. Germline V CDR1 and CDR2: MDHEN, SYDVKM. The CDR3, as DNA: TGTGCCAGCAGTCTAGCGGGAGGGAACTACGAGCAGTACTTC. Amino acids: CASSLAGGNYEQYF.

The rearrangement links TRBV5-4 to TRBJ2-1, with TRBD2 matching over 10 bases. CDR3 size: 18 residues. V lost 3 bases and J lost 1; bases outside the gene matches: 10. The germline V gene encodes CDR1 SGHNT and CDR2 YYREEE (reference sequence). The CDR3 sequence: CASSSAVAGGWSYNEQFF. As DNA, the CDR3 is TGTGCCAGCAGCTCGGCGGTAGCGGGAGGATGGTCCTACAATGAGCAGTTCTTC.

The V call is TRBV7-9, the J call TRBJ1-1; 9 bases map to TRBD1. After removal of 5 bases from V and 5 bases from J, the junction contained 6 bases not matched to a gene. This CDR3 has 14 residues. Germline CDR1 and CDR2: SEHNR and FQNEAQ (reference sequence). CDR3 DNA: TGTGCCAGCAGCGCTGGACAGGGGTGGACTGAAGCTTTCTTT. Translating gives CASSAGQGWTEAFF.

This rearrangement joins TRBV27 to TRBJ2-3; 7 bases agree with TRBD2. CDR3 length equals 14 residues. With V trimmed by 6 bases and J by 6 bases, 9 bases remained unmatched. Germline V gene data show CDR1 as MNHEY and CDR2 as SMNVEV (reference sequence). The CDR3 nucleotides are TGTGCCAGCAGATCTAGCGGCCTCAGTGATACGCAGTATTTT. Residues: CASRSSGLSDTQYF.

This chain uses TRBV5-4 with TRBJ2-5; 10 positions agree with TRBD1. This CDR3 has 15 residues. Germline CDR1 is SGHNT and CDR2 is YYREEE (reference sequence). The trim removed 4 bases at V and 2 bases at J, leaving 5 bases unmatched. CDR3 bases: TGTGCCAGCAGCCAACGGACAGGGGGACAAGAGACCCAGTACTTC. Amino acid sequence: CASSQRTGGQETQYF.

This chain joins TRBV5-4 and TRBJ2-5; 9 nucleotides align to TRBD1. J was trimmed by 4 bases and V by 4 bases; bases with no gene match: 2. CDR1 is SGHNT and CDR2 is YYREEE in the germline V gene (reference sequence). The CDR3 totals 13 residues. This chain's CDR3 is CASSPGQGETQYF. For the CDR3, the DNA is TGTGCCAGCAGCCCGGGACAGGGAGAGACCCAGTACTTC.

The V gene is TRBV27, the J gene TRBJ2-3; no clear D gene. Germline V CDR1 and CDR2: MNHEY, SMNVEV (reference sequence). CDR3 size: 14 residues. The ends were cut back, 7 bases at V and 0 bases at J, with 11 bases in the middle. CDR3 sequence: CASTAGYSTDTQYF. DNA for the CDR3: TGTGCCAGCACGGCAGGATACAGCACAGATACGCAGTATTTT.

DNA for the CDR3: TGTGCCAGTAGTATAGTAGCGGCTAGCGGCCAAGAGACCCAGTACTTC. It yields the protein CASSIVAASGQETQYF. The rearrangement uses TRBV19 and TRBJ2-5; 7 nucleotides line up with TRBD2. The length of the CDR3 is 16 residues. The trim removed 1 base at V and 1 base at J, leaving 6 bases unmatched. The V gene's germline CDR1 is LNHDA and CDR2 SQIVND (reference sequence).

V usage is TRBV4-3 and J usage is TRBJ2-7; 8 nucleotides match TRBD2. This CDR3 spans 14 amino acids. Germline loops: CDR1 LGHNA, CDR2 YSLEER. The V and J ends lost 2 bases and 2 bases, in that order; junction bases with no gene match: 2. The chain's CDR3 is CASSQSGGTYEQYF. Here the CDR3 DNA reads TGCGCCAGCAGCCAAAGCGGGGGCACCTACGAGCAGTACTTC.

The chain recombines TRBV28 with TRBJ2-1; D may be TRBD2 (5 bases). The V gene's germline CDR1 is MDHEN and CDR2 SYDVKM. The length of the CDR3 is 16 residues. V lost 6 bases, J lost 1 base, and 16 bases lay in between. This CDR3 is CASSDGLAASYNEQFF. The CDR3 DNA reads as TGTGCCAGCAGCGATGGGCTAGCTGCTTCCTACAATGAGCAGTTCTTC.

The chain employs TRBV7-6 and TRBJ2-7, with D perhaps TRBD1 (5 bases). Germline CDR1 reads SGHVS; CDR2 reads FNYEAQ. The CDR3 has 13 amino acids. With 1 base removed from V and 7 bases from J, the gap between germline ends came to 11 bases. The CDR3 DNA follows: TGTGCCAGCAGCTTAGGTCCAGGGCCTGAGCAGTACTTC. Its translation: CASSLGPGPEQYF.

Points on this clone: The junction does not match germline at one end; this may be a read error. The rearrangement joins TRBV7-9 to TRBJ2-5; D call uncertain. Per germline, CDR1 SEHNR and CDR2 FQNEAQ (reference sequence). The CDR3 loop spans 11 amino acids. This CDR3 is CSSSLLEEQYF. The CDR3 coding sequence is TGTTCCAGCAGCTTGCTAGAGGAGCAGTACTTC.

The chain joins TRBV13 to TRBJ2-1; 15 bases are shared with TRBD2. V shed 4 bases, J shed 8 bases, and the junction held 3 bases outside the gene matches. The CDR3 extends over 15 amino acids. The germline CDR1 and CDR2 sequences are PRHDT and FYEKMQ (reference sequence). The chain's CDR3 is CASSSGLAGGHEQFF. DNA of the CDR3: TGTGCCAGCAGCTCAGGACTAGCGGGAGGGCATGAGCAGTTCTTC.

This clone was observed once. CDR3 nucleotide sequence: TGTGCCAGCCACAGTAGCACAGATACGCAGTATTTT. This gives the protein CASHSSTDTQYF. V usage is TRBV11-2 and J usage is TRBJ2-3; no clear D gene. The CDR3 contains 12 residues. Trimming stripped 8 bases from V and 0 bases from J, with 6 bases between. Germline V gives CDR1 SGHAT, CDR2 FQNNGV.

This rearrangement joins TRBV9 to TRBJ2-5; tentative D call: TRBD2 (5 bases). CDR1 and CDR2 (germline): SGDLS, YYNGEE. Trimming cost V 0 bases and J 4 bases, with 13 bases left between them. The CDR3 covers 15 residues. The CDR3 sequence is CASSVGLARAETQYF. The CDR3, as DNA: TGTGCCAGCAGCGTAGGGTTAGCGCGGGCAGAGACCCAGTACTTC.

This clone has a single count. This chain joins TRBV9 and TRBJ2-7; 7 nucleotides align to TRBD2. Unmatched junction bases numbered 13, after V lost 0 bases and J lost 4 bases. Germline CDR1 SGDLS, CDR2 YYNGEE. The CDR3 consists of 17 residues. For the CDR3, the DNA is TGTGCCAGCAGCGTAGTTGGGGGAGGGCCAGGAGAATACGAGCAGTACTTC. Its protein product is CASSVVGGGPGEYEQYF. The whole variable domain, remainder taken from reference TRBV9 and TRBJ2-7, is DSGVTQTPKHLITATGQRVTLRCSPRSGDLSVYWYQQSLDQGLQFLIQYYNGEERAKGNILERFSAQQFPDLHSELNLSSLELGDSALYFCASSVVGGGPGEYEQYFGPGTRLTVT.

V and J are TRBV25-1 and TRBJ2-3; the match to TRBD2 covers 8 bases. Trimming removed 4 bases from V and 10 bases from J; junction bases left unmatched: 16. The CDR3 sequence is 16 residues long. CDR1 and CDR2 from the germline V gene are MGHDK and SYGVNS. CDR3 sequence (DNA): TGTGCCAGCAGTGTGGCTAGCGGGCGGGCCGACCTTGCGCAGTATTTT. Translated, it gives CASSVASGRADLAQYF.

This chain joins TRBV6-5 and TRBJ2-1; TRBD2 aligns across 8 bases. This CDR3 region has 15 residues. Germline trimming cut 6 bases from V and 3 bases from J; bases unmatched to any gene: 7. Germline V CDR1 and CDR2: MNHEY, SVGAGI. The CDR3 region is CASSSGLAGYNEQFF. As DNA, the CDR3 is TGTGCCAGCAGCTCCGGACTAGCCGGCTACAATGAGCAGTTCTTC.

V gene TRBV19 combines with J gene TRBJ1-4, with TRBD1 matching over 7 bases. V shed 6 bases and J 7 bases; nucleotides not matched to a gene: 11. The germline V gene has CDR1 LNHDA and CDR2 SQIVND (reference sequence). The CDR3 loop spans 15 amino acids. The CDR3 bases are TGTGCCAGTAGGCTCGACAGGGATCTAACTGAAAAACTGTTTTTT. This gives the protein CASRLDRDLTEKLFF.

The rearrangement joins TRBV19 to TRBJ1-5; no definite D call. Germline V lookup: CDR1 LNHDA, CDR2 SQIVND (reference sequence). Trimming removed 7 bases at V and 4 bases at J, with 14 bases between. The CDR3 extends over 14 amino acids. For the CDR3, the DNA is TGTGCCAGTACGATCTCCCAGACAAATCAGCCCCAGCATTTT. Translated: CASTISQTNQPQHF.

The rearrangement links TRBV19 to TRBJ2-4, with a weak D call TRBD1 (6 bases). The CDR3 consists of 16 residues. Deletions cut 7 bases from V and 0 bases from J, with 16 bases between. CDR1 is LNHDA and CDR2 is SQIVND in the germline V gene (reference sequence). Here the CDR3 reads CASTIGGRVAKNIQYF. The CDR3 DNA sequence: TGTGCCAGTACCATAGGGGGAAGAGTAGCCAAAAACATTCAGTACTTC. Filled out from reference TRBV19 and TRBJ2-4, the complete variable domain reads DGGITQSPKYLFRKEGQNVTLSCEQNLNHDAMYWYRQDPGQGLRLIYYSQIVNDFQKGDIAEGYSVSREKKESFPLTVTSAQKNPTAFYLCASTIGGRVAKNIQYFGAGTRLSVL.

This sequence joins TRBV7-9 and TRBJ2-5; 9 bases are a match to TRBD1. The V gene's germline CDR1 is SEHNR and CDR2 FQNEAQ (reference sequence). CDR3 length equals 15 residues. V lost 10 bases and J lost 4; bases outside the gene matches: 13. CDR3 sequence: CATGLGGQGRETQYF. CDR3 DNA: TGTGCCACCGGATTAGGGGGACAGGGTCGAGAGACCCAGTACTTC.

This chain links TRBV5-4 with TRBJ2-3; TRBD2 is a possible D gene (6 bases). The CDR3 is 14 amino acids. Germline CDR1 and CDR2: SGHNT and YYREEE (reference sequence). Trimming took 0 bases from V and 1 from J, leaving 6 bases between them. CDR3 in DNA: TGTGCCAGCAGCTTGGCGGGAGGCACAGATACGCAGTATTTT. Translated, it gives CASSLAGGTDTQYF.

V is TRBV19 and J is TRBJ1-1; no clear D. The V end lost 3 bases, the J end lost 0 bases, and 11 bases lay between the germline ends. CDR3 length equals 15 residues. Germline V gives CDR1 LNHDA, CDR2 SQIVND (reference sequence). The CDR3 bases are TGTGCCAGTAGTATGGCCGACACCTTGAACACTGAAGCTTTCTTT. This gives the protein CASSMADTLNTEAFF.

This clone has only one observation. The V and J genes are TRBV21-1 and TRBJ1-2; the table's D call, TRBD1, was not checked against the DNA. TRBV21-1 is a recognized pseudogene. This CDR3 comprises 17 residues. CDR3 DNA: TGTGCCAGCAGCAAAGAGGAGACAGGGAGGTACGGGTATGGCTACACCTTC. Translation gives CASSKEETGRYGYGYTF.

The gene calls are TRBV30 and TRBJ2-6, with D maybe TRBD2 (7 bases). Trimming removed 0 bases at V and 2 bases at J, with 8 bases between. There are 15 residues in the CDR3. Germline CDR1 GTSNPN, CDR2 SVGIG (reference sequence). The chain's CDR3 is CAWSVGGPGANVLTF. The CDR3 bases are TGTGCCTGGAGTGTGGGGGGGCCTGGGGCCAACGTCCTGACTTTC.